These 10 T cell receptor beta chains share one sample of origin, sequenced in a study of brain T cells in children with intractable seizures. TCRdb's copy holds only in-frame clones and misses some; the assay was immunoSEQ multiplex PCR. Among about 350,000 clones listed, more than 85% were seen once. Indicated time point: blood from clinic visit 5 months post-surgery; TSC patient then seizure free. Specimen: peripheral blood, collected around 5 months after surgery. The receptors come from a boy under three years old with tuberous sclerosis and intractable seizures.

The chain recombines TRBV6-5 with TRBJ2-5; a weak D match, TRBD2 (7 bases). V was trimmed by 7 bases and J by 1 base, leaving 10 bases between them. The CDR3 totals 13 residues. The V gene's germline CDR1 is MNHEY and CDR2 SVGAGI. CDR3 sequence: CASNRGAQETQYF. CDR3 in DNA: TGTGCCAGCAATCGGGGGGCCCAAGAGACCCAGTACTTC.

The chain recombines TRBV2 with TRBJ2-7, with 13 nucleotides matching TRBD2. With V trimmed by 6 bases and J by 3 bases, 5 bases remained unmatched. Germline loops: CDR1 SNHLY, CDR2 FYNNEI. The CDR3 consists of 15 residues. CDR3 sequence: CASRGLAGKLYEQYF. CDR3 coding DNA: TGTGCCAGCAGGGGACTAGCGGGGAAACTCTACGAGCAGTACTTC.

The chain is built from TRBV9 and TRBJ1-5, with D uncertain. The germline V gene has CDR1 SGDLS and CDR2 YYNGEE. CDR3 length equals 14 residues. The V end lost 3 bases, the J end lost 0 bases, and 7 bases lay between the germline ends. CDR3 sequence (DNA): TGTGCCAGCAGCGACGGGCCTAGCAATCAGCCCCAGCATTTT. Translation gives CASSDGPSNQPQHF.

The chain recombines TRBV3-1 (or the pseudogene TRBV3-2) with TRBJ2-3; 12 bases fit TRBD2. V dropped 2 bases and J dropped 4; count of bases not matched to a gene: 19. The germline V gene has CDR1 LGHDT and CDR2 YNNKEL (reference sequence). CDR3 size: 21 residues. The CDR3 spells CASSQRKSRGLAGGPSDTQYF. CDR3 DNA: TGTGCCAGCAGCCAACGGAAATCCCGGGGGCTAGCGGGAGGGCCCTCAGATACGCAGTATTTT.

The table lists this clone with a few counts. V is TRBV6-1 and J is TRBJ1-3, with D perhaps TRBD1 (5 bases). The CDR3 consists of 16 residues. Per the germline V gene, CDR1 is MNHNS and CDR2 is SASEGT. V lost 3 bases, J lost 0 bases, and 12 bases lay in between. The CDR3 DNA sequence: TGTGCCAGCAGTGATAAGGGGCCCAACTCTGGAAACACCATATATTTT. It yields the protein CASSDKGPNSGNTIYF.

Comments on this clone: The germline gene is not matched at one end of the junction; a read error may be the cause. This CDR3 is CASTLVANTEAFF. CDR3 bases: TGTGCCAGCACCTTGGTTGCGAACACTGAAGCTTTCTTT. The chain is built from TRBV5-6 and TRBJ1-1, with unresolved D. This CDR3 spans 13 amino acids. CDR1 is SGHDT, CDR2 YYEEEE, per germline.

This clone occurred once. This chain uses TRBV18 with TRBJ2-1; 9 bases map to TRBD2. Looked up from germline, CDR1 is KGHSH and CDR2 is LQKENI. The CDR3 has 15 residues. V was clipped by 4 bases and J by 1 base; unmatched bases: 2. The CDR3 region has the DNA TGTGCCAGCTCACTAGCGGGGGATTCCTACAATGAGCAGTTCTTC. Translated: CASSLAGDSYNEQFF.

The CDR3 spells CASSEGGTRGEKLFF. In DNA form, the CDR3 reads TGTGCCAGCAGTGAAGGCGGGACAAGGGGGGAAAAACTGTTTTTT. The chain uses TRBV6-1 and TRBJ1-4; D is possibly TRBD1 (6 bases). Trimming shortened V by 1 base and J by 8 bases, and 14 bases separated the two germline ends. Germline V lookup: CDR1 MNHNS, CDR2 SASEGT. The CDR3 length is 15 residues.

The chain recombines TRBV20-1 with TRBJ2-1, with D uncertain. This CDR3 contains 10 residues. Per germline, CDR1 DFQATT and CDR2 SNEGSKA (reference sequence). V was clipped by 3 bases and J by 9 bases, with 6 bases between them. The CDR3 loop reads CSASLIEQFF. CDR3 coding DNA: TGCAGTGCTAGTCTGATTGAGCAGTTCTTC.

This clone was counted a single time. The genes are TRBV11-1 and TRBJ2-5; D unresolved. The V gene's germline CDR1 is SGHAT and CDR2 FQDESV (reference sequence). This CDR3 comprises 15 residues. V lost 2 bases and J 1 base, leaving 11 bases between the germline ends. The CDR3 spells CASSLQDRLQETQYF. The CDR3 bases are TGTGCCAGCAGCTTACAGGACCGACTCCAAGAGACCCAGTACTTC.